This TCR beta chain was sequenced in a study of PD-1 blockade in classical Hodgkin lymphoma. This clone was observed a handful of times. V shed 5 bases and J 5 bases; nucleotides not matched to a gene: 5. Germline CDR1 KGHSH, CDR2 LQKENI. The CDR3 runs to 14 residues. The time point was: cycle 4 day 1 (C4D1), after less than 7 weeks of nivolumab. The patients all showed relapse after autologous stem cell transplantation, while their brentuximab vedotin exposure varied. Sequenced by immunoSEQ multiplex PCR; TCRdb stores in-frame clones only, minus some. Among roughly 86,000 clones listed, approximately 86% were seen once.

This TCR was recovered from a human donor with classical Hodgkin lymphoma. The chain has TRBV18 and TRBJ2-2, with 7 bases fitting TRBD1. Sequenced here: peripheral blood mononuclear cells (PBMCs), sampled before the fourth cycle of nivolumab. In DNA form, the CDR3 reads TGTGCCAGCTCAACAGGGGCAGGGACCGGGGAGCTGTTTTTT. Amino acid sequence: CASSTGAGTGELFF.